Below are 10 T cell receptor beta chains sequenced from a single sample in a study of early T cells in non-severe SARS-CoV-2 infection. TCRdb reprocessed the 5' RACE reads via MiXCR and lists one record per CDR3 protein. The data hold about 100,000 distinct CDR3 sequences, with approximately 13% observed a single time. The source material was whole blood. The receptors originated from an adult who was a healthcare worker with PCR-confirmed SARS-CoV-2 infection or an uninfected control (not recorded which).

The CDR3 region is CASSFANMNTEAFF. The CDR3 nucleotides are TGTGCCAGCAGTTTCGCGAATATGAACACTGAAGCTTTCTTT. The V and J genes are TRBV28 and TRBJ1-1; D is uncertain. V was shortened by 3 bases and J by 0 bases, with 8 bases between the two germline ends. The length of the CDR3 is 14 residues. Germline V lookup: CDR1 MDHEN, CDR2 SYDVKM.

This chain uses TRBV6-5 with TRBJ2-7; 8 nucleotides line up with TRBD2. Trimming removed 7 bases from V and 0 bases from J; junction bases left unmatched: 8. Per germline, CDR1 MNHEY and CDR2 SVGAGI. The CDR3 sequence is 15 residues long. The CDR3 coding sequence is TGTGCCAGCAAAAGGGCGGGGGGATTCTCCTACGAGCAGTACTTC. Encoded protein: CASKRAGGFSYEQYF.

This clonotype was detected a few times. This chain links TRBV2 with TRBJ1-2, with TRBD1 matching over 7 bases. This CDR3 comprises 13 residues. From germline, CDR1 is SNHLY and CDR2 FYNNEI. V was clipped by 6 bases and J by 4 bases; unmatched bases: 5. The CDR3 nucleotides read TGTGCCAGCAGCCGGGACAGTGTCTATGGCTACACCTTC. It encodes CASSRDSVYGYTF.

The sample holds many counts of this clonotype. The chain combines TRBV29-1 with TRBJ2-4; 7 positions agree with TRBD1. The germline V gene has CDR1 SQVTM and CDR2 ANQGSEA. The length of the CDR3 is 12 residues. J was trimmed by 8 bases and V by 5 bases; bases with no gene match: 6. The CDR3 is CSVKGATDIQYF. In nucleotides, the CDR3 is TGCAGCGTTAAGGGGGCAACGGACATTCAGTACTTC.

This clonotype was picked up a small number of times. The gene calls are TRBV5-1 and TRBJ2-3; tentatively, D is TRBD2 (7 bases). Germline V gene data show CDR1 as SGHRS and CDR2 as YFSETQ. Trimming removed 6 bases from V and 0 bases from J, with 23 bases in between. The CDR3 is 18 residues long. DNA of the CDR3: TGCGCCAGCATCCCCGGCCGAGGGGGGGGCCCAAGCACAGATACGCAGTATTTT. Translated, it gives CASIPGRGGGPSTDTQYF. Full variable domain (outside the CDR3, taken from reference TRBV5-1 and TRBJ2-3): KAGVTQTPRYLIKTRGQQVTLSCSPISGHRSVSWYQQTPGQGLQFLFEYFSETQRNKGNFPGRFSGRQFSNSRSEMNVSTLELGDSALYLCASIPGRGGGPSTDTQYFGPGTRLTVL.

This clonotype has ten or more counts. V and J are TRBV9 and TRBJ1-1; a weak D match, TRBD1 (5 bases). The V end lost 3 bases, the J end lost 8 bases, and 14 bases lay between the germline ends. The CDR3 covers 13 residues. Germline CDR1 SGDLS, CDR2 YYNGEE. In DNA form, the CDR3 reads TGTGCCAGCAGCGAGGCGGCGGGGACCGAAGCTTTCTTT. Protein: CASSEAAGTEAFF. The full variable domain, with the rest looked up from reference TRBV9 and TRBJ1-1, is DSGVTQTPKHLITATGQRVTLRCSPRSGDLSVYWYQQSLDQGLQFLIQYYNGEERAKGNILERFSAQQFPDLHSELNLSSLELGDSALYFCASSEAAGTEAFFGQGTRLTVV.

The rearrangement uses TRBV20-1 and TRBJ2-1; D may be TRBD2 (6 bases). Trimming left V 3 bases short and J 9 bases short, with 21 bases between. CDR3 length equals 15 residues. Per the germline V gene, CDR1 is DFQATT and CDR2 is SNEGSKA (reference sequence). The CDR3 spells CSASGGDSISFEQFF. CDR3 coding DNA: TGCAGTGCTAGCGGTGGGGACTCCATCTCTTTTGAGCAGTTCTTC.

In its sample, this clonotype was seen many times. V and J are TRBV11-2 and TRBJ1-6; perhaps TRBD1 as D (5 bases). CDR1 and CDR2 (germline): SGHAT, FQNNGV. The ends were cut back, 3 bases at V and 6 bases at J, with 9 bases in the middle. This CDR3 has 14 residues. CDR3 nucleotide sequence: TGTGCCAGCAGCTTGACAGTAGTTAATTCACCCCTCCACTTT. Amino acid sequence: CASSLTVVNSPLHF.

This clonotype appeared once. This may arise from a read error, as a much more abundant clone is one base away. The chain recombines TRBV6-5 with TRBJ1-2, with D maybe TRBD1 (6 bases). From germline, CDR1 is MNHEY and CDR2 SVGAGI. The CDR3 has 13 residues. CDR3 residues: CAGSLTGSYGYTF. As DNA, the CDR3 is TGTGCCGGCAGCCTGACAGGCTCCTATGGCTACACCTTC.

This clonotype appeared a few times. This chain uses TRBV11-2 with TRBJ2-3; the D is unclear. Germline V gives CDR1 SGHAT, CDR2 FQNNGV. The length of the CDR3 is 15 residues. V dropped 2 bases and J dropped 0 bases, with 9 bases sitting between them. CDR3 DNA sequence: TGTGCCAGCAGCTTATGGGCTCCTAGCACAGATACGCAGTATTTT. Amino acid sequence: CASSLWAPSTDTQYF.